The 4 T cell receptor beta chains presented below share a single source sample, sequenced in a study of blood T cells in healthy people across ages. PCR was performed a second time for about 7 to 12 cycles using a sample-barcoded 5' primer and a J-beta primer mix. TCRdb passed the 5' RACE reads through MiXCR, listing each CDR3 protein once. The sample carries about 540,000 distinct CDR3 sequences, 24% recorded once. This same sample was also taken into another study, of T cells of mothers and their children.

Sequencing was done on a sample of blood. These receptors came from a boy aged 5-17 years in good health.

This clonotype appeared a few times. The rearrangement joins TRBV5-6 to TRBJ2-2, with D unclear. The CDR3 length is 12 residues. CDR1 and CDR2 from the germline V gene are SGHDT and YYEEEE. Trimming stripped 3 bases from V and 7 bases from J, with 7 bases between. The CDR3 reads CASSSDIGELFF. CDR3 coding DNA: TGTGCCAGCAGCTCTGACATCGGGGAGCTGTTTTTT.

The CDR3 DNA is TGTGCCAGCAGTTACAAAGCCGCGGGACAGGGTAGGGCCGGGGAGCTGTTTTTT. Amino acids: CASSYKAAGQGRAGELFF. The chain combines TRBV28 with TRBJ2-2, with 9 positions matching TRBD1. V was pared by 4 bases and J by 6 bases, with 15 bases of the junction left unmatched. The CDR3 is made up of 18 amino acids. The germline gives CDR1 MDHEN, CDR2 SYDVKM.

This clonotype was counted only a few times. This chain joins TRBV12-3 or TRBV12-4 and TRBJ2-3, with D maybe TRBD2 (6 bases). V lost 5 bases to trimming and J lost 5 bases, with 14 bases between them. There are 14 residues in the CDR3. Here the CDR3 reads CASSPGGSGDTQYF. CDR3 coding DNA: TGTGCCAGCAGTCCCGGGGGAAGTGGAGATACGCAGTATTTT.

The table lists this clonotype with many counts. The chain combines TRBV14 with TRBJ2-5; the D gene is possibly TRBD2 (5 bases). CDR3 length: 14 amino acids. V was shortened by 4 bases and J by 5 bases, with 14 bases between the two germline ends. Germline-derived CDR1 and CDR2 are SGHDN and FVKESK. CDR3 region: CASSPRHTGETQYF. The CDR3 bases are TGTGCCAGCAGCCCACGCCACACGGGGGAGACCCAGTACTTC.